These 24 T cell receptor beta chains were sequenced from one sample in a study of T cells in Graves' hyperthyroidism and ophthalmopathy. RNA transcripts yielded amplified TCR beta CDR3 regions. Initially, a first-round RT-PCR of the TCR CDR3 employed the HTBI primer set. TCRdb recomputed calls from the multiplex PCR reads with MiXCR, one row per CDR3 protein. Here the sample spans about 540,000 distinct CDR3 sequences, just over 45% being singletons. The source material was peripheral blood or thyroid tissue (not recorded which). These receptors were taken from a woman aged 18-29 years with Graves' hyperthyroidism.

This clonotype came up many times. The chain has TRBV20-1 and TRBJ1-1, with D possibly being TRBD1 (5 bases). CDR1 and CDR2 (germline): DFQATT, SNEGSKA (reference sequence). The V gene lost 0 bases and the J gene lost 1 base, with 15 bases spanning the gap. The CDR3 contains 16 residues. This CDR3 is CSARDTRKGPNTEAFF. The DNA of the CDR3 is TGCAGTGCTAGAGATACCAGGAAGGGACCGAACACTGAAGCTTTCTTT.

The chain combines TRBV13 with TRBJ2-7; D is ambiguous. Trimming shortened V by 5 bases and J by 5 bases, and 19 bases separated the two germline ends. This CDR3 has 15 residues. Germline CDR1 PRHDT, CDR2 FYEKMQ (reference sequence). The CDR3 is CASSPSLGFTDEQYF. The CDR3, as DNA: TGTGCCAGCAGCCCCAGCCTGGGGTTCACCGACGAGCAGTACTTC.

This sequence joins TRBV29-1 and TRBJ2-5, with 7 bases that match TRBD2. Per the germline V gene, CDR1 is SQVTM and CDR2 is ANQGSEA. V lost 8 bases to trimming and J lost 5 bases; unmatched junction nucleotides: 11. This CDR3 comprises 13 residues. The CDR3 bases are TGCAGCTTATTTTCTGGGGGGGAGGAGACCCAGTACTTC. Translation gives CSLFSGGEETQYF.

The chain couples TRBV20-1 to TRBJ2-5; TRBD2 matches 7 bases. The length of the CDR3 is 12 residues. J gave up 5 bases and V 7 bases, and 7 bases lay outside the gene matches. Looked up from germline, CDR1 is DFQATT and CDR2 is SNEGSKA (reference sequence). Written as DNA, the CDR3 is TGCAGTGGCCAGCGGGAATGCGAGACCCAGTACTTC. Translation gives CSGQRECETQYF.

This clonotype was recorded at least ten times. The rearrangement joins TRBV4-3 to TRBJ1-2; D possibly corresponds to TRBD1 (6 bases). With 2 bases removed from V and 1 base from J, the gap between germline ends came to 11 bases. In germline, CDR1 is LGHNA, CDR2 YSLEER. The CDR3 is 15 amino acids. The CDR3 reads CASSQRGGGNYGYTF. Written as DNA, the CDR3 is TGCGCCAGCAGCCAACGCGGGGGCGGTAACTATGGCTACACCTTC.

This clonotype was recorded at least ten times. As DNA, the CDR3 is TGTGCCAGCAGTTCTAGGGATTATGGCTACACCTTC. Translated: CASSSRDYGYTF. V usage is TRBV7-9 and J usage is TRBJ1-2, with D unclear. Germline loops: CDR1 SEHNR, CDR2 FQNEAQ (reference sequence). CDR3 length: 12 residues. V lost 6 bases, J lost 5 bases, and 10 bases lay in between.

CDR3: CASSASWQPNTEAFF. DNA of the CDR3: TGTGCCAGCAGTGCTAGTTGGCAACCGAACACTGAAGCTTTCTTT. This chain uses TRBV7-3 with TRBJ1-1; D gene unclear. Germline CDR1 is SGHTA and CDR2 is FQGTGA. The CDR3 covers 15 residues. Trimming took off 6 bases at V and 1 base at J, with 15 bases between the two ends.

The sample holds many counts of this clonotype. The chain employs TRBV7-6 and TRBJ1-1; maybe TRBD1 (5 bases). Germline assignment: CDR1 SGHVS and CDR2 FNYEAQ. The CDR3 runs 14 residues. V lost 8 bases, J lost 1 base, and 14 bases lay in between. CDR3 region: CASFTRDWNTEAFF. Here the CDR3 DNA reads TGTGCCAGCTTTACGAGGGACTGGAACACTGAAGCTTTCTTT.

The J gene is TRBJ2-7, the V gene TRBV2; 15 bases match TRBD2. The CDR3 totals 21 residues. V lost 5 bases, J lost 7 bases, and 24 bases stayed unmatched. The germline CDR1 and CDR2 sequences are SNHLY and FYNNEI. The CDR3 DNA reads TGTGCCAGCAGTTTATCCCCCGGACTAGCGGGAGGGGATCCCCCGAGGGGTGAGCAGTACTTC. Translated: CASSLSPGLAGGDPPRGEQYF.

This clonotype was seen repeatedly, ten times or more. V is TRBV2 and J is TRBJ1-5, with unresolved D. The CDR3 covers 15 residues. Germline V gives CDR1 SNHLY, CDR2 FYNNEI. The ends were cut back, 6 bases at V and 6 bases at J, with 18 bases in the middle. DNA for the CDR3: TGTGCCAGCAGAAGGAGTCTCAGGTCCGCTCAGCCCCAGCATTTT. It codes for CASRRSLRSAQPQHF. The full variable domain, in which reference TRBV2 and TRBJ1-5 provide the parts outside the CDR3, is EPEVTQTPSHQVTQMGQEVILRCVPISNHLYFYWYRQILGQKVEFLVSFYNNEISEKSEIFDDQFSVERPDGSNFTLKIRSTKLEDSAMYFCASRRSLRSAQPQHFGDGTRLSIL.

The rearrangement links TRBV27 to TRBJ2-7, with 10 nucleotides matching TRBD1. CDR1 MNHEY and CDR2 SMNVEV come from the germline V gene (reference sequence). Unmatched junction bases numbered 4, after V lost 8 bases and J lost 3 bases. The CDR3 totals 13 residues. The CDR3 here is CASGQGEGYEQYF. DNA of the CDR3: TGTGCCAGCGGACAGGGGGAGGGCTACGAGCAGTACTTC.

Ten or more counts support this clonotype. The rearrangement uses TRBV19 and TRBJ1-5, with a weak D call TRBD1 (6 bases). Trimming pared 4 bases from V and 3 bases from J, leaving 13 bases between. CDR3 length: 15 residues. Germline V CDR1 and CDR2: LNHDA, SQIVND (reference sequence). The CDR3, as DNA: TGTGCCAGTAGTAAAGTACAGGGTTACAATCAGCCCCAGCATTTT. It translates to CASSKVQGYNQPQHF.

At least ten counts were recorded for this clonotype. The gene calls are TRBV6-1 and TRBJ1-5; D gene unclear. Looked up from germline, CDR1 is MNHNS and CDR2 is SASEGT. Trimming stripped 3 bases from V and 0 bases from J, with 9 bases between. The CDR3 has 15 amino acids. CDR3 sequence reads: CASSEAGNSNQPQHF. The CDR3 DNA is TGTGCCAGCAGTGAGGCAGGTAATAGCAATCAGCCCCAGCATTTT.

This clonotype occurred many times. The V and J genes are TRBV7-3 and TRBJ2-5, with D possibly being TRBD1 or TRBD2 (5 bases each). Germline CDR1 is SGHTA and CDR2 is FQGTGA. The CDR3 is 13 residues long. V was shortened by 5 bases and J by 4 bases, with 11 bases between the two germline ends. CDR3 protein: CASSPVGVETQYF. The CDR3 DNA sequence: TGTGCCAGCAGCCCTGTGGGGGTAGAGACCCAGTACTTC.

Only one count was recorded for this clonotype. This chain uses TRBV29-1 with TRBJ1-1; D may be TRBD1 (5 bases). The CDR3 sequence is 14 residues long. Germline V gene data show CDR1 as SQVTM and CDR2 as ANQGSEA. V was pared by 3 bases and J by 1 base, with 12 bases between. The CDR3 here is CSVEGDPGNTEAFF. CDR3 sequence (DNA): TGCAGCGTTGAGGGGGACCCGGGGAACACTGAAGCTTTCTTT.

The chain joins TRBV7-6 to TRBJ2-7, with TRBD2 matching over 11 bases. The length of the CDR3 is 16 residues. V trimming: 11 bases; J trimming: 3 bases; junction bases outside the gene matches: 15. Germline CDR1 is SGHVS and CDR2 is FNYEAQ. The DNA of the CDR3 is TGTGCCGAGGAGACTAGCGGGACTGTGATACACTACGAGCAGTACTTC. This gives the protein CAEETSGTVIHYEQYF.

This clonotype has a handful of counts. A much larger clone sits a single nucleotide away, making a read error possible. The V call is TRBV2, the J call TRBJ1-5; no clear D. The germline gives CDR1 SNHLY, CDR2 FYNNEI. This CDR3 is 16 amino acids long. The CDR3 region has the DNA TGTGCCAGCAGTGAACGCGGCACCTATAGCAATCGGCCCCAGCATTTT. Its translation is CASSERGTYSNRPQHF.

This clonotype was found many times. The chain recombines TRBV5-1 with TRBJ2-5; 14 nucleotides agree with TRBD2. Germline V gene sequence: CDR1 SGHRS, CDR2 YFSETQ. V trimming: 2 bases; J trimming: 5 bases; junction bases outside the gene matches: 11. The length of the CDR3 is 18 residues. In nucleotides, the CDR3 is TGCGCCAGCAGCTTTACCGGGACTAGCGGGAGTTTAGGCGAGACCCAGTACTTC. It yields the protein CASSFTGTSGSLGETQYF.

Points on this clonotype: Compared with germline, one end of the junction differs, possibly owing to a read error. The chain carries TRBV7-9 and TRBJ1-4; 8 bases are shared with TRBD1. CDR1 is SEHNR, CDR2 FQNEAQ, per germline (reference sequence). There are 14 residues in the CDR3. CDR3 sequence (DNA): TGTGCCGGCAGCGAACAGGGGGTCAATGAAAAACTGTTTTTT. Translating gives CAGSEQGVNEKLFF.

CDR3 region: CSVVGVRGSTGRLAFF. As DNA, the CDR3 is TGCAGCGTTGTAGGGGTGAGGGGTTCGACAGGGAGGTTGGCTTTCTTT. This chain uses TRBV29-1 with TRBJ1-1; 7 nucleotides agree with TRBD1. Germline CDR1 is SQVTM and CDR2 is ANQGSEA. This CDR3 is built from 16 residues. V lost 4 bases and J lost 11; bases outside the gene matches: 22.

The CDR3 reads CASSRSGRAPDTQYF. CDR3 nucleotides: TGTGCCAGTAGTAGAAGCGGGAGGGCCCCAGATACGCAGTATTTT. This sequence joins TRBV11-1 and TRBJ2-3, with 10 bases fitting TRBD2. The CDR3 has 15 residues. Germline CDR1 reads SGHAT; CDR2 reads FQDESV (reference sequence). V lost 9 bases to trimming and J lost 4 bases; unmatched junction nucleotides: 10.

The chain has TRBV29-1 and TRBJ1-1; the D is unclear. The CDR3 is 15 residues long. Trimming removed 5 bases from V and 1 base from J, with 17 bases in between. Germline CDR1 is SQVTM and CDR2 is ANQGSEA. The CDR3 spells CSVSIWGDGNTEAFF. CDR3 bases: TGCAGCGTTTCTATCTGGGGAGACGGGAACACTGAAGCTTTCTTT.

The chain recombines TRBV7-2 with TRBJ2-5, with TRBD2 as a possible D gene (5 bases). The V gene lost 8 bases and the J gene lost 11 bases, with 24 bases spanning the gap. Germline-derived CDR1 and CDR2 are SGHTA and FQGNSA. The CDR3 is 14 amino acids. This chain's CDR3 is CASSPTGVNNEQYF. CDR3 bases: TGTGCCAGCTCACCAACCGGGGTGAACAATGAGCAGTACTTC.

The chain joins TRBV12-3 or TRBV12-4 to TRBJ2-7, with 13 positions matching TRBD2. The CDR3 consists of 15 residues. The V gene end was trimmed by 9 bases and the J gene end by 7 bases; junction bases not matched to a gene: 12. CDR3 nucleotides: TGTGCCAGTTCCCCCACTAGCGGGAGGGAGGGTGAGCAGTACTTC. Residues: CASSPTSGREGEQYF.